The text below deals with one T cell receptor (beta chain). The record originates from a study of blood T cell repertoires in COVID-19. The protocol was immunoSEQ multiplex PCR, while the TCRdb copy is restricted to in-frame clones and leaves out a portion. The sample carries just over 250,000 clones, around 90% recorded once. The CDR3 length is 14 residues. The V segment lost 7 bases and the J segment 4 bases; nucleotides outside the gene matches: 7. From germline, CDR1 is MNHEY and CDR2 SVGAGI. The sequence came from a woman in her 70s with COVID-19, enrolled during active disease. Sequencing input: peripheral blood. The rearrangement links TRBV6-5 to TRBJ1-2, with 9 bases matching TRBD1. CDR3 sequence reads: CASKLQGAGYGYTF. In nucleotides, the CDR3 is TGTGCCAGCAAACTACAGGGGGCCGGCTATGGCTACACCTTC.